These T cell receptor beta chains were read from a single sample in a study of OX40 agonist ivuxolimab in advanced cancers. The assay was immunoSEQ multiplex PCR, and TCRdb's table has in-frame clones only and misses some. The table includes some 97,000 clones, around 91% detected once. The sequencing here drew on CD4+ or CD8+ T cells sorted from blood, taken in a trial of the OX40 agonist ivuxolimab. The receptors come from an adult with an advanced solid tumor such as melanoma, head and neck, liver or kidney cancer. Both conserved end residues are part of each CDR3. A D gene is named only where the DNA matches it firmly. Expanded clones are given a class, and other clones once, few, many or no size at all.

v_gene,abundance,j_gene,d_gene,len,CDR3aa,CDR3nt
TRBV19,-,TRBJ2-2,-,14,CASNTRGVNGELFF,TGTGCCAGTAACACGCGAGGGGTTAACGGGGAGCTGTTTTTT
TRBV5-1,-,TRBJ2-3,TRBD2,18,CASSLVSPTSGASDTQYF,TGCGCCAGCAGCTTGGTATCCCCTACTAGCGGGGCCTCAGATACGCAGTATTTT
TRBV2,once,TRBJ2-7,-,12,CATVGWGYEQYF,TGTGCGACAGTGGGATGGGGCTACGAGCAGTACTTC
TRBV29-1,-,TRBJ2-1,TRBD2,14,CSVVLTSGPNEQFF,TGCAGCGTTGTCTTGACTAGCGGGCCAAATGAGCAGTTCTTC
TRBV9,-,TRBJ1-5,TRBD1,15,CASSKGQGPNQPQHF,TGTGCCAGCAGCAAGGGACAGGGACCTAATCAGCCCCAGCATTTT
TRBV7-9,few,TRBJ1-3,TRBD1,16,CASSLTGTFSGNTIYF,TGTGCCAGCAGCTTGACAGGGACCTTCTCTGGAAACACCATATATTTT
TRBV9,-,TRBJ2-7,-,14,CASSVAGTDYEQYF,TGTGCCAGCAGCGTAGCCGGGACTGACTACGAGCAGTACTTC
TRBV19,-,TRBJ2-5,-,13,CASTPEGRETQYF,TGTGCCAGTACCCCCGAAGGGCGAGAGACCCAGTACTTC
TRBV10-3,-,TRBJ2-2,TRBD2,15,CAISGTSRNTGELFF,TGTGCCATCTCAGGGACTAGCCGGAACACCGGGGAGCTGTTTTTT
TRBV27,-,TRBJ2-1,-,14,CASSSPLNINEQFF,TGTGCCAGCAGCTCCCCTCTTAACATCAATGAGCAGTTCTTC
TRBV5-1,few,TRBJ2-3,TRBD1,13,CASQTGSTDTQYF,TGCGCCAGCCAGACAGGGAGCACAGATACGCAGTATTTT
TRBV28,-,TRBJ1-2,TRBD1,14,CASSWGQDRYGYTF,TGTGCCAGCAGTTGGGGACAGGATCGCTATGGCTACACCTTC
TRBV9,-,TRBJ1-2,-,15,CASSPETGSNYGYTF,TGTGCCAGCAGCCCAGAGACAGGATCGAACTATGGCTACACCTTC
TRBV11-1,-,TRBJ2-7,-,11,CASSSSYEQYF,TGTGCCAGCAGCTCCTCCTACGAGCAGTACTTC
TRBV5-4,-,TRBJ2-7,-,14,CASSLVGTDFEQYF,TGTGCCAGCAGCTTGGTTGGGACCGACTTCGAGCAGTACTTC
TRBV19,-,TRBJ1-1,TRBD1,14,CASSMRGLDTEAFF,TGTGCCAGTAGTATGAGGGGGCTGGACACTGAAGCTTTCTTT
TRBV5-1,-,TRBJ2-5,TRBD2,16,CASSLGSGTRWETQYF,TGCGCCAGCAGCTTGGGGTCCGGGACTAGATGGGAGACCCAGTACTTC
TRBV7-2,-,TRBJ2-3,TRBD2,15,CASSLMTSGFDTQYF,TGTGCCAGCAGCTTAATGACTAGCGGGTTTGATACGCAGTATTTT
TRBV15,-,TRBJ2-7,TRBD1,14,CATSRDRYSYEQYF,TGTGCCACCAGCAGGGACAGGTATTCCTACGAGCAGTACTTC
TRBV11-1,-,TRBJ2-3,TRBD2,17,CASSLGRSSGDRDTQYF,TGTGCCAGCAGCTTAGGGAGGTCAAGCGGGGATCGAGATACGCAGTATTTT
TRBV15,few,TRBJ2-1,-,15,CATSRDSQGRNEQFF,TGTGCCACCAGCAGAGATTCACAGGGACGCAATGAGCAGTTCTTC
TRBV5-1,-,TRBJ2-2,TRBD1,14,CASRLQGVPGELFF,TGCGCCAGCAGGCTTCAGGGGGTTCCCGGGGAGCTGTTTTTT
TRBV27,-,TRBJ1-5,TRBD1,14,CASSLFTGVGPQHF,TGTGCCAGCAGTTTATTTACAGGGGTAGGTCCCCAGCATTTT
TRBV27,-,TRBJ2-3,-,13,CASRRSGLDTQYF,TGTGCCAGCAGGAGGAGCGGTTTAGATACGCAGTATTTT
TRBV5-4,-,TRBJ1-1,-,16,CASTPGGVWVNTEAFF,TGTGCCAGCACCCCCGGGGGGGTTTGGGTGAACACTGAAGCTTTCTTT
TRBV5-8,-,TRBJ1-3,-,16,CASSLGGTGYGNTIYF,TGTGCCAGCAGCTTGGGCGGAACAGGGTATGGAAACACCATATATTTT
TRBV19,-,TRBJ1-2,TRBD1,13,CASRDRGGYGYTF,TGTGCCAGTCGAGACAGGGGTGGCTATGGCTACACCTTC
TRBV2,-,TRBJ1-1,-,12,CASSYTNTEAFF,TGTGCCAGCAGTTACACGAACACTGAAGCTTTCTTT
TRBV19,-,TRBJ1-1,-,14,CAISRGAGLPEAFF,TGTGCCATTAGCAGGGGCGCAGGTTTGCCTGAAGCTTTCTTT
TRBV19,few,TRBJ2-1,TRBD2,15,CASSPRGLAGNEQFF,TGTGCCAGTAGTCCTCGGGGACTAGCGGGAAATGAGCAGTTCTTC
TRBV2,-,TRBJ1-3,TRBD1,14,CASSGQGFGNTIYF,TGTGCCAGCAGTGGACAGGGGTTTGGAAACACCATATATTTT
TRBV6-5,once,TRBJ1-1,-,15,CASRQLGLLNTEAFF,TGTGCCAGCAGACAACTGGGTCTGCTGAACACTGAAGCTTTCTTT
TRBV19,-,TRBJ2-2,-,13,CASSTSGPGELFF,TGTGCCAGTAGTACCAGCGGGCCCGGGGAGCTGTTTTTT
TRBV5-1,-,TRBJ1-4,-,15,CASSLGRGTNEKLFF,TGCGCCAGCAGCTTGGGAAGGGGAACTAATGAAAAACTGTTTTTT
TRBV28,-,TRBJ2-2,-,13,CASRGTGTGELFF,TGTGCCAGCAGAGGGACGGGCACCGGGGAGCTGTTTTTT
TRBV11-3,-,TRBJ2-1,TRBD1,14,CASSHDRAPNEQFF,TGTGCCAGCAGCCATGACAGGGCCCCCAATGAGCAGTTCTTC
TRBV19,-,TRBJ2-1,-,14,CASSAHTGRNEQFF,TGTGCCAGTAGTGCCCATACAGGGAGGAATGAGCAGTTCTTC
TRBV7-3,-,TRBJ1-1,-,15,CASSPLQGLNTEAFF,TGTGCCAGCAGCCCCCTCCAGGGTTTGAACACTGAAGCTTTCTTT
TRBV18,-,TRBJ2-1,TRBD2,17,CASSPGLAGVFYNEQFF,TGTGCCAGCTCACCAGGACTAGCGGGAGTATTTTACAATGAGCAGTTCTTC
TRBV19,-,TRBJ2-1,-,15,CASNGEGGHYNEQFF,TGTGCCAGTAACGGGGAGGGGGGGCACTACAATGAGCAGTTCTTC
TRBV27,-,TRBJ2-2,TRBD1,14,CASIAGGNTGELFF,TGTGCCAGCATTGCAGGGGGCAACACCGGGGAGCTGTTTTTT
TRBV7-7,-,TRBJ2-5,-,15,CASSLAGGPVGTQYF,TGTGCCAGCAGCTTAGCGGGAGGACCCGTTGGGACCCAGTACTTC
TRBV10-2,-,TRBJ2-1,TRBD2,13,CARSGGAHNEQFF,TGCGCCAGAAGCGGGGGGGCCCACAATGAGCAGTTCTTC
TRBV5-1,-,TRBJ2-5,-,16,CASSLAPRGTGETQYF,TGCGCCAGCAGCTTGGCTCCGCGGGGTACCGGGGAGACCCAGTACTTC
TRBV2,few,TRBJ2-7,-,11,CASSQGYEQYF,TGTGCCAGCAGCCAGGGCTACGAGCAGTACTTC
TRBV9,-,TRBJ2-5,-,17,CASSSRWTVSKQETQYF,TGTGCCAGCAGCTCCCGTTGGACAGTTTCGAAGCAAGAGACCCAGTACTTC